The 2 T cell receptor beta chains listed next were all sequenced from one sample in a study of cytomegalovirus exposure and HLA in healthy donors. The PCR used 60 Vbeta and 13 Jbeta primers. Here immunoSEQ multiplex PCR was the method, and the copy in TCRdb shows in-frame clones only, minus some. The data show 200,000 or so clones, and the top ten clones hold less than 0.9%. The sequenced sample was PBMCs. The receptors originated from a boy between 10 and 17 years old in good health and CMV-seronegative.

The chain is built from TRBV18 and TRBJ1-3; no clear D gene. The CDR3 is made up of 16 amino acids. Germline V gene data show CDR1 as KGHSH and CDR2 as LQKENI. V lost 3 bases, J lost 0 bases, and 12 bases lay in between. The CDR3 bases are TGTGCCAGCTCACCCATAAAACAAGACTCTGGAAACACCATATATTTT. Protein sequence: CASSPIKQDSGNTIYF.

CDR3 nucleotides: TGTGCCAGCAACGACAGGGGGGAGACCCAGTACTTC. Translated: CASNDRGETQYF. The gene calls are TRBV19 and TRBJ2-5; TRBD1 matches 9 bases. Per germline, CDR1 LNHDA and CDR2 SQIVND (reference sequence). The CDR3 sequence is 12 residues long. The V gene end was trimmed by 9 bases and the J gene end by 5 bases; junction bases not matched to a gene: 4.